This T cell receptor (beta chain) was profiled in a study of post-analysis software for immune sequencing data. Whole-study context: Patients had relapsing-remitting, secondary progressive or progressive-relapsing multiple sclerosis; some lacked subtype. Findings and caveats of the study: F-measure co-clustering was strong for batch-matched samples. Among multiple sclerosis patients, normalized Chao1 diversity was significantly below that of controls. There were a handful of TRBV segments more frequent in patients than controls, and TRBV5-6, TRBV5-1 and TRBV20-1 were among them.

This clonotype was detected only a few times. The antigen remains undetermined. cDNA libraries of TCR beta carried unique molecular identifiers. T cells numbering roughly 0.85 to 11 million gave rise to around 500,000 cDNA molecules. One entry per CDR3 protein, called by TCRdb with MiXCR from the PCR reads. The table lists 550,000 to 700,000 distinct CDR3 sequences, around 40% of them singletons. The ends lost 2 bases at V and 5 bases at J; junction bases unmatched: 4. The CDR3 totals 14 residues. Germline CDR1 is SGHVS and CDR2 is FNYEAQ. The rearrangement uses TRBV7-6 and TRBJ1-1; TRBD1 aligns across 8 bases. The sample taken for sequencing was blood. The clonotype was recovered from a girl between 10 and 17 years old with multiple sclerosis. The CDR3 DNA sequence: TGTGCCAGCAGCTTACAGGGGGCGGGAACTGAAGCTTTCTTT. The encoded protein is CASSLQGAGTEAFF.